This T cell receptor beta chain was observed in a study of blood T cell repertoires in COVID-19. Using immunoSEQ multiplex PCR, the repertoire was profiled, and TCRdb retains in-frame clones only, with some absent. In the table there are around 270,000 clones, about 85% of which are singletons. Germline lookup yields CDR1 SGDLS and CDR2 YYNGEE. The CDR3 loop spans 13 amino acids. V lost 3 bases and J lost 1, with 8 bases in between. This clonotype originated in a human donor with COVID-19, enrolled during active disease. The donor label of this sample is uncertain. V and J are TRBV9 and TRBJ2-7; D might be TRBD2 (5 bases). Sequencing was performed on peripheral blood. DNA of the CDR3: TGTGCCAGCAGCGGAGGAGGATCCTACGAGCAGTACTTC. As protein: CASSGGGSYEQYF.